Listed below are T cell receptor beta chains from one sample, sequenced in a study of blood T cell repertoires in COVID-19. The method was immunoSEQ multiplex PCR; TCRdb's version includes in-frame clones alone and lacks a portion of them. The table includes 25,000 to 35,000 clones, about 91% detected once. The specimen was peripheral blood. These receptors were obtained from a human donor with active COVID-19. The donor label of this sample is uncertain. CDR3s include the opening cysteine and the closing phenylalanine or tryptophan. Each record gives: J gene, D gene, V gene, clone size, CDR3 protein, CDR3 DNA. D genes are given only for firm matches. Where a row states a size, it is once, few, many or the class of an expanded clone; other rows omit it.

TRBJ2-7 TRBD2 TRBV7-7 once CASSPDPSGRGEQYF TGTGCCAGCAGCCCAGACCCCAGCGGGAGGGGGGAGCAGTACTTC
TRBJ2-5 NA TRBV7-2 NA CASSLGGDSKETQYF TGTGCCAGCAGCTTAGGGGGGGACTCAAAAGAGACCCAGTACTTC
TRBJ2-3 NA TRBV5-1 NA CASSLGLLRGTDTQYF TGCGCCAGCAGCCTAGGACTCCTAAGGGGCACAGATACGCAGTATTTT
TRBJ2-1 TRBD2 TRBV9 NA CASSAGLTYNEQFF TGTGCCAGCAGCGCGGGACTAACCTACAATGAGCAGTTCTTC
TRBJ2-7 TRBD1 TRBV4-3 once CASSQDPSTGGEQYF TGCGCCAGCAGCCAAGACCCCTCGACAGGGGGCGAGCAGTACTTC
TRBJ2-2 TRBD1 TRBV5-1 once CASSLQGQVTGELFF TGCGCCAGCAGCTTACAGGGACAGGTCACCGGGGAGCTGTTTTTT
TRBJ2-5 TRBD2 TRBV7-3 NA CASSSSGGAWETQYF TGTGCCAGCAGCTCTAGCGGGGGGGCCTGGGAGACCCAGTACTTC
TRBJ2-5 TRBD2 TRBV5-4 NA CASSFPTSAQETQYF TGTGCCAGCAGCTTCCCGACTAGCGCCCAAGAGACCCAGTACTTC
TRBJ1-2 NA TRBV27 NA CASSSMGGNYGYTF TGTGCCAGCAGTTCTATGGGGGGAAACTATGGCTACACCTTC
TRBJ2-3 TRBD2 TRBV5-4 NA CASSSSGATGTQYF TGTGCCAGCAGCTCTAGCGGGGCCACGGGCACGCAGTATTTT
TRBJ2-7 TRBD2 TRBV7-2 NA CASSLGLAASYEQYF TGTGCCAGCAGCTTGGGACTAGCGGCCTCCTACGAGCAGTACTTC
TRBJ1-5 TRBD1 TRBV19 few CASSRDSHQPQHF TGTGCCAGTAGTAGGGACAGCCATCAGCCCCAGCATTTT
TRBJ2-7 TRBD2 TRBV5-4 NA CASSLDGGGPYEQYF TGTGCCAGCAGCTTGGACGGGGGGGGACCCTACGAGCAGTACTTC
TRBJ2-1 TRBD1 TRBV18 NA CASSPGTGVWQFF TGTGCCAGCTCACCAGGGACAGGGGTTTGGCAGTTCTTC
TRBJ2-4 NA TRBV29-1 NA CSVEGGVLAKNIQYF TGCAGCGTTGAAGGGGGAGTTCTAGCCAAAAACATTCAGTACTTC
TRBJ1-2 TRBD1 TRBV7-9 NA CASSLPHLPDREVYGYTF TGTGCCAGCAGCTTACCCCACCTACCGGACAGGGAGGTCTATGGCTACACCTTC
TRBJ1-5 TRBD1 TRBV7-8 NA CASSPSAGGLGNQPQHF TGTGCCAGCTCCCCCTCGGCAGGGGGATTGGGCAATCAGCCCCAGCATTTT
TRBJ1-2 TRBD1 TRBV7-3 once CASSPRTGGTDGYTF TGTGCCAGCAGCCCAAGGACAGGGGGCACGGATGGCTACACCTTC
TRBJ1-2 NA TRBV6-1 NA CASSEGPGEGYGYTF TGTGCCAGCAGTGAAGGTCCAGGGGAGGGCTATGGCTACACCTTC
TRBJ1-1 NA TRBV7-2 few CASSFSGVTEAFF TGTGCCAGCAGCTTCTCAGGGGTGACTGAAGCTTTCTTT
TRBJ2-5 TRBD2 TRBV5-1 few CASRGGTSTGETQYF TGCGCCAGCAGAGGGGGGACTAGCACGGGAGAGACCCAGTACTTC
TRBJ2-7 TRBD2 TRBV3-1/TRBV3-2 NA CASSQDPLQRDELHEQYF TGTGCCAGCAGCCAAGATCCCCTGCAGCGGGACGAACTCCACGAGCAGTACTTC
TRBJ2-3 TRBD2 TRBV18 NA CASSPSGLAGYYTQYF TGTGCCAGCTCACCATCGGGACTAGCGGGGTATTATACGCAGTATTTT
TRBJ2-6 NA TRBV18 NA CASSPPSLAGANVLTF TGTGCCAGCTCACCACCGTCACTGGCTGGGGCCAACGTCCTGACTTTC
TRBJ1-2 NA TRBV5-4 NA CASSLVQGGEYGYTF TGTGCCAGCAGCTTGGTGCAGGGCGGGGAGTATGGCTACACCTTC
TRBJ1-2 NA TRBV21-1 once CASSIRDRVGYTF TGTGCCAGCAGCATCCGGGACAGGGTTGGCTACACCTTC
TRBJ2-7 NA TRBV6-2/TRBV6-3 NA CASSYAGWGYEQYF TGTGCCAGCAGTTACGCGGGGTGGGGCTACGAGCAGTACTTC
TRBJ2-5 NA TRBV6-1 NA CASSEVRTVSQYF TGTGCCAGCAGTGAAGTACGGACAGTGTCCCAGTACTTC
TRBJ2-2 NA TRBV5-1 NA CASSLVPGFDTGELFF TGCGCCAGCAGCTTGGTTCCCGGGTTCGACACCGGGGAGCTGTTTTTT
TRBJ2-7 NA TRBV27 NA CASTHLGGSSEQYF TGTGCCAGCACCCACCTCGGGGGTTCAAGTGAGCAGTACTTC
TRBJ1-2 TRBD1 TRBV27 once CASSRTGSGYTF TGTGCCAGCAGCCGGACAGGGAGTGGCTACACCTTC
TRBJ2-2 NA TRBV9 NA CASSVARWSGELFF TGTGCCAGCAGCGTCGCCCGGTGGTCCGGGGAGCTGTTTTTT
TRBJ2-5 NA TRBV5-1 NA CASSSRGSETQYF TGCGCCAGCAGCAGCAGGGGATCGGAGACCCAGTACTTC
TRBJ1-1 NA TRBV4-1 NA CASSPETGNTEAFF TGCGCCAGCAGCCCTGAGACAGGGAACACTGAAGCTTTCTTT
TRBJ1-1 TRBD1 TRBV28 NA CASSLNGQGQTEAFF TGTGCCAGCAGTTTAAACGGACAGGGTCAGACTGAAGCTTTCTTT
TRBJ2-4 NA TRBV19 NA CASSPSTSKDPNQYF TGTGCCAGTAGTCCGTCTACGTCAAAAGATCCGAATCAGTACTTC
TRBJ1-5 TRBD1 TRBV4-1 NA CASSQEGQGALRQPQHF TGCGCCAGCAGCCAAGAGGGACAGGGGGCCCTCAGGCAGCCCCAGCATTTT
TRBJ2-5 NA TRBV7-6 NA CASSSVSGYQETQYF TGTGCCAGCAGCTCGGTTTCGGGTTACCAAGAGACCCAGTACTTC
TRBJ2-3 NA TRBV10-3 NA CAISLKPGGSTDTQYF TGTGCCATCAGTCTTAAACCAGGGGGGAGCACAGATACGCAGTATTTT
TRBJ2-1 NA TRBV5-1 NA CASSLEVGRGYNEQFF TGCGCCAGCAGCTTGGAGGTCGGGCGGGGCTACAATGAGCAGTTCTTC
TRBJ2-3 TRBD1 TRBV5-4 NA CASRSQGADTQYF TGTGCCAGCAGATCACAGGGGGCAGATACGCAGTATTTT
TRBJ1-5 NA TRBV7-2 once CASSPRYNQPQHF TGTGCCAGCAGCCCCAGATACAATCAGCCCCAGCATTTT
TRBJ1-5 NA TRBV6-5 NA CASRDSYSNQPQHF TGTGCCAGCAGGGACAGCTATAGCAATCAGCCCCAGCATTTT
TRBJ1-1 NA TRBV28 NA CASSLQGRVAEAFF TGTGCCAGCAGTTTACAGGGCAGGGTCGCTGAAGCTTTCTTT
TRBJ1-1 NA TRBV11-2 NA CASSLGGANTEAFF TGTGCCAGCAGCTTAGGCGGGGCGAACACTGAAGCTTTCTTT
TRBJ1-5 NA TRBV9 NA CASSVAGAQPQHF TGTGCCAGCAGCGTAGCAGGGGCCCAGCCCCAGCATTTT